This entry lists 21 T cell receptor beta chains sequenced from one sample in a study of T cells after yellow fever vaccination. TCRdb redid the calling of the 5' RACE reads with MiXCR, one entry per CDR3 protein. The table has around 150,000 distinct CDR3 sequences, more than 5.5% seen once. The sequencing here drew on CD4+ T cells sorted from PBMCs, taken around 5 days after the first yellow fever vaccination. Source of these receptors: a young man who received the YFV17D yellow fever vaccine.

This clonotype was seen many times. The V gene is TRBV5-1, the J gene TRBJ2-3; D is ambiguous. Germline V gene sequence: CDR1 SGHRS, CDR2 YFSETQ. Trimming pared 3 bases from V and 3 bases from J, leaving 11 bases between. The CDR3 is 14 residues long. CDR3 bases: TGCGCCAGCAGCTCCTCGGCGGCAACAGATACGCAGTATTTT. This encodes CASSSSAATDTQYF.

The chain couples TRBV4-2 to TRBJ2-7; 9 positions match TRBD1. CDR3 length: 15 amino acids. Trimming at V came to 0 bases and at J to 6 bases, leaving 6 bases not matched to a gene. Germline V gives CDR1 LGHNA, CDR2 YNFKEQ. This CDR3 reads CASSQDRDRATEQYF. The CDR3 coding sequence is TGTGCCAGCAGCCAAGATCGGGACAGGGCTACCGAGCAGTACTTC.

This clonotype came up many times. This sequence joins TRBV5-6 and TRBJ1-5, with 8 bases that match TRBD1. In germline, CDR1 is SGHDT, CDR2 YYEEEE. This CDR3 has 15 amino acids. Trimming cost V 4 bases and J 3 bases; bases outside gene matches: 6. The CDR3 DNA reads TGTGCCAGCAGCCGTGACAGGGGACCCAATCAGCCCCAGCATTTT. Translated, it gives CASSRDRGPNQPQHF.

This clonotype has more than one count but fewer than ten. J is TRBJ2-4 and V is TRBV18, with TRBD1 matching over 8 bases. The CDR3 has 14 residues. Germline V gene sequence: CDR1 KGHSH, CDR2 LQKENI. V shed 3 bases, J shed 8 bases, and the junction held 6 bases outside the gene matches. DNA for the CDR3: TGTGCCAGCTCACCCCGGACAGGGTTTGACATTCAGTACTTC. It specifies CASSPRTGFDIQYF.

The genes are TRBV5-6 and TRBJ2-3; the match to TRBD1 covers 9 bases. This CDR3 contains 17 residues. The junction had 16 bases not matched to a gene; V was cut back by 4 bases and J by 7 bases. In germline, CDR1 is SGHDT, CDR2 YYEEEE. CDR3 in DNA: TGTGCCAGCAGCCAAATCATACCGGGACAGGGAGTACATACGCAGTATTTT. It is translated as CASSQIIPGQGVHTQYF.

This clonotype has just a few counts. The CDR3 reads CASSQELAGRSYF. For the CDR3, the DNA is TGTGCCAGCAGCCAAGAACTAGCAGGACGGTCGTACTTC. V usage is TRBV3-1 and J usage is TRBJ2-7; a possible D gene is TRBD2 (6 bases). The CDR3 is made up of 13 amino acids. The germline V gene has CDR1 LGHDT and CDR2 YNNKEL (reference sequence). Between the trimmed V and J ends, which lost 0 bases and 12 bases, there was a span of 15 bases.

This chain joins TRBV20-1 and TRBJ1-6, with TRBD1 matching 8 bases. Germline loops: CDR1 DFQATT, CDR2 SNEGSKA (reference sequence). V shed 5 bases, J shed 10 bases, and the junction held 10 bases outside the gene matches. The CDR3 has 14 residues. The CDR3 DNA sequence: TGCAGTGCTTATCCGGGACAGGAAGGATCACCCCTCCACTTT. It encodes CSAYPGQEGSPLHF.

This clonotype appeared many times. The chain couples TRBV7-2 to TRBJ1-2; D gene ambiguous. V was clipped by 2 bases and J by 0 bases, with 4 bases between them. Germline assignment: CDR1 SGHTA and CDR2 FQGNSA. This CDR3 region has 13 residues. The CDR3 sequence: CASSLISNYGYTF. CDR3 DNA sequence: TGTGCCAGCAGCTTAATATCTAACTATGGCTACACCTTC.

This clonotype appeared many times. This chain joins TRBV20-1 and TRBJ2-1; D call uncertain. Trimming shortened V by 6 bases and J by 0 bases, and 12 bases separated the two germline ends. CDR1 and CDR2 from the germline V gene are DFQATT and SNEGSKA (reference sequence). CDR3 length equals 14 residues. The DNA for the CDR3 is TGCAGTGCCCCCGGCCTGACCTCCTACAATGAGCAGTTCTTC. As protein: CSAPGLTSYNEQFF.

This clonotype showed up just a few times. V gene TRBV4-2 combines with J gene TRBJ2-2; 9 nucleotides align to TRBD1. V trimming: 6 bases; J trimming: 4 bases; junction bases outside the gene matches: 6. The CDR3 consists of 15 residues. The germline CDR1 and CDR2 sequences are LGHNA and YNFKEQ. CDR3 in DNA: TGTGCCAGCAGGAGGGGACAGGGCGGCACCGGGGAGCTGTTTTTT. Translation gives CASRRGQGGTGELFF.

The chain couples TRBV11-2 to TRBJ2-5; D gene unclear. The V gene's germline CDR1 is SGHAT and CDR2 FQNNGV. The CDR3 is 14 amino acids. With 2 bases removed from V and 5 bases from J, the gap between germline ends came to 12 bases. The DNA of the CDR3 is TGTGCCAGCAGCTTAATTCCGTCCCCCGAGACCCAGTACTTC. Its protein is CASSLIPSPETQYF.

The sample holds many counts of this clonotype. A junction boundary mismatches the germline segment, possibly from a read error. The CDR3 DNA sequence: TGTGCCAGCAGCTTGGGTGCAACAGGTATGGCCTTC. Amino acid sequence: CASSLGATGMAF. The genes are TRBV5-4 and TRBJ2-1; a possible D gene is TRBD1 (5 bases). Germline V gene data show CDR1 as SGHNT and CDR2 as YYREEE (reference sequence). The CDR3 runs 12 residues.

At least ten counts were recorded for this clonotype. The V and J genes are TRBV18 and TRBJ1-1; D unclear. The V gene lost 3 bases and the J gene lost 6 bases, with 17 bases spanning the gap. Per germline, CDR1 KGHSH and CDR2 LQKENI. This CDR3 comprises 15 residues. In nucleotides, the CDR3 is TGTGCCAGCTCACCTCCCAAGTGGCGCGGCGCTGAAGCTTTCTTT. This translates into CASSPPKWRGAEAFF.

This clonotype was counted ten times or more. This chain uses TRBV7-2 with TRBJ2-2; D possibly matches TRBD1 or TRBD2 (5 bases each). The CDR3 loop spans 14 amino acids. Trimming removed 6 bases at V and 1 base at J, with 9 bases between. CDR1 and CDR2 from the germline V gene are SGHTA and FQGNSA. The CDR3 spells CASRGTGNTGELFF. In nucleotides, the CDR3 is TGTGCCAGCAGGGGGACGGGGAACACCGGGGAGCTGTTTTTT.

This sequence joins TRBV6-1 and TRBJ1-1; D call uncertain. Per the germline V gene, CDR1 is MNHNS and CDR2 is SASEGT. The CDR3 extends over 12 amino acids. V gave up 1 base and J gave up 10 bases, with 10 bases separating them. The CDR3 region is CASSEVDLGAFF. The DNA for the CDR3 is TGTGCCAGCAGTGAAGTGGATCTCGGAGCTTTCTTT.

This clonotype was found many times. This rearrangement joins TRBV15 to TRBJ2-7; D is ambiguous. The V end lost 0 bases, the J end lost 4 bases, and 7 bases lay between the germline ends. CDR3 size: 13 residues. The germline CDR1 and CDR2 sequences are LNHNV and YYDKDF (reference sequence). In DNA, the CDR3 is TGTGCCACCAGCAGAGATCCCAGTTACGAGCAGTACGTC. This codes for CATSRDPSYEQYV.

This clonotype was detected a few times. The chain is built from TRBV6-5 and TRBJ1-1; unclear D gene. The germline CDR1 and CDR2 sequences are MNHEY and SVGAGI. Trimming took off 4 bases at V and 6 bases at J, with 12 bases between the two ends. This CDR3 region has 13 residues. The CDR3 loop reads CASSFIRDPEAFF. DNA for the CDR3: TGTGCCAGCAGTTTTATCAGAGATCCTGAAGCTTTCTTT.

This clonotype showed up many times. V usage is TRBV7-2 and J usage is TRBJ2-3, with 9 bases aligning to TRBD2. V was clipped by 5 bases and J by 6 bases; unmatched bases: 6. The CDR3 length is 14 residues. Germline CDR1 is SGHTA and CDR2 is FQGNSA. The CDR3 DNA reads TGTGCCAGCAGCCAGCGGGGGGCCGGGGATACGCAGTATTTT. Amino acids: CASSQRGAGDTQYF.

This clonotype has just a few counts. The V call is TRBV2, the J call TRBJ1-6; 9 bases agree with TRBD1. Germline V gives CDR1 SNHLY, CDR2 FYNNEI. Trimming took 8 bases from V and 11 from J; bases not matched to a gene: 10. CDR3 size: 14 residues. This CDR3 is CASRGQGGRTPLHF. As DNA, the CDR3 is TGTGCCAGCCGGGGACAGGGTGGGAGAACACCCCTCCACTTT.

Concerning this clonotype itself: Sequence at one end of the junction differs from germline and may be a read error. The chain couples TRBV5-1 to TRBJ2-1; TRBD2 agrees at 11 bases. The CDR3 spans 15 residues. Per germline, CDR1 SGHRS and CDR2 YFSETQ. The DNA of the CDR3 is TGCGCCAGCAGCTTTAGCGGGGGGGCCTACAATGAGCTGTTCTTC. Protein product: CASSFSGGAYNELFF.

This clonotype was seen only a few times. The chain employs TRBV11-3 and TRBJ1-1, with D possibly being TRBD1 (5 bases). The CDR3 contains 14 residues. Germline CDR1 and CDR2: SGHNT and YENEEA. V was trimmed by 6 bases and J by 1 base, leaving 12 bases between them. The CDR3 DNA reads as TGTGCCAGCAGTTCCAGGCAGGGGAACACTGAAGCTTTCTTT. It yields the protein CASSSRQGNTEAFF.